These T cell receptor beta chains were read from a single sample in a study of cytotoxic CD8 clonotypes in ibrutinib-treated CLL. Sequencing used immunoSEQ multiplex PCR; TCRdb keeps in-frame clones, though not all of them. Here the sample spans roughly 220,000 clones, more than 70% being singletons. The sequenced sample was PBMCs, obtained after 12 months of ibrutinib treatment. These receptors originate from a human donor with chronic lymphocytic leukemia. The CDR3 runs from the conserved cysteine through the conserved F or W. A D gene is named only where the DNA matches it firmly. Rows may omit the clone size; those that give it use once, few, many or a size class.

CDR3 length,V gene,clone size,D gene,J gene,CDR3 protein,CDR3 DNA
15,TRBV5-5,-,TRBD1,TRBJ1-4,CASSLVPTGDGKLFF,TGTGCCAGCAGCTTGGTGCCCACAGGGGATGGAAAACTGTTTTTT
13,TRBV6-5,-,-,TRBJ1-2,CASSSDRGGGYTF,TGTGCCAGCAGTTCCGACCGAGGTGGAGGCTACACCTTC
15,TRBV6-5,-,-,TRBJ1-1,CASSYGGTLRPEAFF,TGTGCCAGCAGTTACGGTGGCACACTTCGGCCTGAAGCTTTCTTT
16,TRBV27,-,TRBD1,TRBJ2-3,CASSLPGGRGTDTQYF,TGTGCCAGCAGTTTACCAGGGGGCAGGGGCACAGATACGCAGTATTTT
16,TRBV6-5,-,-,TRBJ1-5,CASSYAFGDSNQPQHF,TGTGCCAGCAGTTACGCCTTCGGAGATAGCAATCAGCCCCAGCATTTT
11,TRBV19,-,-,TRBJ2-1,CASGDYNEQFF,TGTGCCAGTGGCGACTACAATGAGCAGTTCTTC
15,TRBV14,-,TRBD2,TRBJ2-3,CASSQAWTSVYTQYF,TGTGCCAGCAGCCAAGCTTGGACTAGCGTATATACGCAGTATTTT
13,TRBV6-4,-,-,TRBJ2-2,CASSDMGTGELFF,TGTGCCAGCAGTGACATGGGCACCGGGGAGCTGTTTTTT
16,TRBV7-6,-,-,TRBJ1-4,CASSRRWGGTNEKLFF,TGTGCCAGCAGCCGAAGGTGGGGCGGGACTAATGAAAAACTGTTTTTT
21,TRBV6-4,-,TRBD2,TRBJ2-4,CASSDRRGGLAGDGAKNIQYF,TGTGCCAGCAGTGACCGGAGGGGTGGACTAGCGGGAGATGGAGCCAAAAACATTCAGTACTTC
15,TRBV6-4,-,-,TRBJ1-2,CASRRTIYRDRGYTF,TGTGCCAGCAGGAGGACGATATACAGGGATCGAGGCTACACCTTC
17,TRBV25-1,-,TRBD1,TRBJ2-5,CASSEEGHRDRGETQYF,TGTGCCAGCAGTGAAGAGGGTCACCGGGACAGGGGCGAGACCCAGTACTTC
14,TRBV6-5,-,-,TRBJ1-1,CASSRQGTNTEAFF,TGTGCCAGCAGCCGGCAGGGGACGAACACTGAAGCTTTCTTT
14,TRBV14,once,TRBD1,TRBJ1-2,CASSSPGTAYGYTF,TGTGCCAGCAGCTCCCCCGGGACAGCCTATGGCTACACCTTC
14,TRBV28,-,-,TRBJ1-4,CASNRGSSNEKLFF,TGTGCCAGCAACCGGGGATCGTCTAATGAAAAACTGTTTTTT
16,TRBV13,-,TRBD2,TRBJ2-7,CASSSLTSGSNYEQYF,TGTGCCAGCAGCTCTCTTACTAGCGGGTCTAACTACGAGCAGTACTTC
13,TRBV15,-,-,TRBJ2-1,CATSYRDYNEQFF,TGTGCCACCAGCTACCGGGACTACAATGAGCAGTTCTTC
17,TRBV5-6,-,TRBD2,TRBJ2-1,CASTLDLEAGGPVEQFF,TGTGCCAGCACACTCGACTTGGAAGCGGGGGGGCCAGTTGAGCAGTTCTTC
17,TRBV15,-,-,TRBJ2-7,CATSRDLGYRVSYEQYF,TGTGCCACCAGCAGAGATCTAGGCTACAGGGTGTCCTACGAGCAGTACTTC
14,TRBV7-9,-,-,TRBJ1-2,CASSKIRAGPGYTF,TGTGCCAGCAGCAAAATCCGGGCCGGACCGGGCTACACCTTC
15,TRBV9,-,-,TRBJ2-2,CASSVAGTNTGELFF,TGTGCCAGCAGCGTAGCGGGGACGAACACCGGGGAGCTGTTTTTT
13,TRBV5-1,-,-,TRBJ2-7,CASSLVSTYEQYF,TGCGCCAGCAGCTTGGTCTCCACCTACGAGCAGTACTTC
17,TRBV7-8,-,-,TRBJ1-2,CASSAFFRDTSNYGYTF,TGTGCCAGCAGCGCGTTCTTCCGGGACACCTCTAACTATGGCTACACCTTC
16,TRBV5-1,-,TRBD2,TRBJ2-3,CASSLVLAGATDTQYF,TGCGCCAGCAGCTTGGTCCTAGCGGGGGCAACAGATACGCAGTATTTT
12,TRBV2,few,-,TRBJ1-2,CASSVSAWGYTF,TGTGCCAGCAGTGTATCCGCATGGGGCTACACCTTC
15,TRBV5-4,-,-,TRBJ1-4,CASSSTGPTNEKLFF,TGTGCCAGCAGCTCAACAGGTCCAACTAATGAAAAACTGTTTTTT
16,TRBV11-2,-,-,TRBJ2-7,CASSLFGTNGVGEQYF,TGTGCCAGCAGCTTATTTGGGACGAACGGGGTCGGCGAGCAGTACTTC
13,TRBV19,once,TRBD1,TRBJ1-1,CASSTTGGGGAFF,TGTGCCAGTAGTACGACAGGGGGCGGAGGAGCTTTCTTT
13,TRBV2,-,-,TRBJ1-1,CASSGEIVTEAFF,TGTGCCAGCAGTGGGGAAATAGTCACTGAAGCTTTCTTT
11,TRBV6-1,-,-,TRBJ1-5,CASTLSQPQHF,TGTGCCAGCACCCTATCTCAGCCCCAGCATTTT
15,TRBV28,-,-,TRBJ2-1,CASSSGEDSYNEQFF,TGTGCCAGCAGTTCTGGCGAGGACAGTTACAATGAGCAGTTCTTC
15,TRBV30,-,-,TRBJ2-2,CAWSVAGAYTGELFF,TGTGCCTGGAGCGTGGCGGGGGCTTACACCGGGGAGCTGTTTTTT
15,TRBV5-4,-,-,TRBJ1-4,CASSLAGSVNEKLFF,TGTGCCAGCAGCTTGGCTGGCAGCGTTAATGAAAAACTGTTTTTT
14,TRBV5-4,-,TRBD2,TRBJ2-7,CASSSGLAPYEQYF,TGTGCCAGCAGTTCGGGACTAGCCCCCTACGAGCAGTACTTC
16,TRBV7-8,-,-,TRBJ2-6,CASSPRVGSGANVLTF,TGTGCCAGCAGCCCCCGTGTGGGCTCTGGGGCCAACGTCCTGACTTTC
14,TRBV28,-,TRBD1,TRBJ1-3,CASSLAQSAGQGTF,TGTGCCAGCAGTTTAGCCCAATCGGCAGGACAGGGAACCTTT
14,TRBV7-8,-,-,TRBJ1-5,CASSSGSSRQPQHF,TGTGCCAGCAGCTCAGGGAGCTCAAGGCAGCCCCAGCATTTT
11,TRBV30,-,-,TRBJ2-7,CAWKVAYEQYF,TGTGCCTGGAAAGTAGCCTACGAGCAGTACTTC
10,TRBV19,-,-,TRBJ1-2,CASQTAGYTF,TGTGCCAGTCAGACGGCAGGCTACACCTTC
14,TRBV5-4,-,-,TRBJ2-5,CASSLGSPGETQYF,TGTGCCAGCAGCTTGGGGTCGCCGGGAGAGACCCAGTACTTC
17,TRBV7-8,-,TRBD1,TRBJ2-1,CASSLAAGQGAYNEQFF,TGTGCCAGCAGCTTAGCCGCGGGACAGGGGGCCTACAATGAGCAGTTCTTC
16,TRBV5-6,-,-,TRBJ1-6,CASSLNPLRANSPLHF,TGTGCCAGCAGCTTGAACCCCTTGAGGGCTAATTCACCCCTCCACTTT
16,TRBV27,-,-,TRBJ2-5,CASCRWTPDKQETQYF,TGTGCCAGCTGCCGGTGGACGCCGGACAAACAAGAGACCCAGTACTTC
12,TRBV28,-,-,TRBJ2-3,CASSGIGDTQYF,TGTGCCAGCAGTGGTATAGGGGATACGCAGTATTTT
13,TRBV30,-,-,TRBJ1-1,CAWSILKGTEAFF,TGTGCCTGGAGTATCCTGAAGGGCACTGAAGCTTTCTTT
12,TRBV5-1,-,-,TRBJ1-2,CASRTANYGYTF,TGCGCCAGCAGAACGGCTAACTATGGCTACACCTTC
19,TRBV14,-,-,TRBJ2-6,CASSQDQDRYYSGANVLTF,TGTGCCAGCAGCCAAGATCAGGACCGCTACTACTCTGGGGCCAACGTCCTGACTTTC
18,TRBV7-8,-,-,TRBJ2-3,CASSLGYRAAPRKDTQYF,TGTGCCAGCAGCTTAGGGTATCGGGCAGCCCCCAGGAAGGATACGCAGTATTTT
15,TRBV9,-,-,TRBJ2-7,CASSAGWDPNYEQYF,TGTGCCAGCAGCGCCGGCTGGGACCCAAACTACGAGCAGTACTTC
14,TRBV9,-,TRBD2,TRBJ2-7,CASSVGTSVWEQYF,TGTGCCAGCAGCGTAGGGACTAGCGTGTGGGAGCAGTACTTC
15,TRBV6-1,-,-,TRBJ1-3,CASSELGSSGNTIYF,TGTGCCAGCAGTGAGCTGGGAAGCTCTGGAAACACCATATATTTT
14,TRBV28,-,-,TRBJ1-5,CASSSGGSNQPQHF,TGTGCCAGCAGTTCGGGGGGAAGCAATCAGCCCCAGCATTTT
15,TRBV7-8,-,-,TRBJ2-5,CASSPTTQGQETQYF,TGTGCCAGCAGCCCAACGACCCAGGGCCAAGAGACCCAGTACTTC
15,TRBV9,-,TRBD1,TRBJ2-1,CASSVVGSGGNEQFF,TGTGCCAGCAGCGTAGTCGGGTCAGGGGGCAATGAGCAGTTCTTC
13,TRBV7-2,-,-,TRBJ1-1,CASSFGGNTEAFF,TGTGCCAGCAGCTTTGGGGGGAACACTGAAGCTTTCTTT
13,TRBV6-1,once,TRBD2,TRBJ2-7,CASVAGDSYEQYF,TGTGCCAGTGTGGCGGGGGACTCCTACGAGCAGTACTTC
14,TRBV15,-,-,TRBJ2-7,CATSRDPASYEQYF,TGTGCCACCAGCAGAGATCCGGCTTCCTACGAGCAGTACTTC
14,TRBV6-6,few,TRBD1,TRBJ2-7,CASSTGQGTGEQYF,TGTGCCAGCAGCACCGGACAGGGAACAGGCGAGCAGTACTTC
15,TRBV6-6,-,-,TRBJ1-1,CASSYSVQGNTEAFF,TGTGCCAGCAGTTACTCAGTACAGGGGAACACTGAAGCTTTCTTT
17,TRBV9,-,TRBD2,TRBJ2-3,CASSVESGGTSLDTQYF,TGTGCCAGCAGCGTAGAATCCGGTGGGACTAGCTTAGATACGCAGTATTTT